A single sample is the source of the 3 T cell receptor beta chains below, sequenced in a study of cytomegalovirus exposure and HLA in healthy donors. PCR was performed using 60 Vbeta and 13 Jbeta primers. Method: immunoSEQ multiplex PCR; TCRdb's copy keeps in-frame clones and lacks some. The data contain just over 200,000 clones, 70% of them singletons. Sequencing was performed on PBMCs. Source of these receptors: a man between 40 and 49 years old in good health and CMV-seropositive.

This clone was recorded a few times. The chain carries TRBV10-3 and TRBJ1-5; 8 bases align to TRBD1. This CDR3 has 15 amino acids. CDR1 is ENHRY, CDR2 SYGVKD, per germline. J gave up 5 bases and V 5 bases, and 8 bases lay outside the gene matches. CDR3 sequence reads: CAISMDRERDQPQHF. CDR3 DNA sequence: TGTGCCATCAGTATGGACAGGGAGAGGGATCAGCCCCAGCATTTT.

The chain joins TRBV27 to TRBJ2-4; no firm D call. The V end lost 0 bases, the J end lost 9 bases, and 12 bases lay between the germline ends. The CDR3 sequence is 14 residues long. The V gene's germline CDR1 is MNHEY and CDR2 SMNVEV (reference sequence). The CDR3 DNA reads TGTGCCAGCAGTTTATCGAGCGTAGGCCGCATTCAGTACTTC. Its protein is CASSLSSVGRIQYF.

This clone is a singleton in its sample. The chain combines TRBV6-5 with TRBJ1-1; D ambiguous. V was trimmed by 6 bases and J by 4 bases, leaving 18 bases between them. The germline CDR1 and CDR2 sequences are MNHEY and SVGAGI. The CDR3 length is 15 residues. CDR3 residues: CASSPRYGEGTEAFF. The DNA for the CDR3 is TGTGCCAGCAGCCCTAGGTACGGCGAGGGCACTGAAGCTTTCTTT.